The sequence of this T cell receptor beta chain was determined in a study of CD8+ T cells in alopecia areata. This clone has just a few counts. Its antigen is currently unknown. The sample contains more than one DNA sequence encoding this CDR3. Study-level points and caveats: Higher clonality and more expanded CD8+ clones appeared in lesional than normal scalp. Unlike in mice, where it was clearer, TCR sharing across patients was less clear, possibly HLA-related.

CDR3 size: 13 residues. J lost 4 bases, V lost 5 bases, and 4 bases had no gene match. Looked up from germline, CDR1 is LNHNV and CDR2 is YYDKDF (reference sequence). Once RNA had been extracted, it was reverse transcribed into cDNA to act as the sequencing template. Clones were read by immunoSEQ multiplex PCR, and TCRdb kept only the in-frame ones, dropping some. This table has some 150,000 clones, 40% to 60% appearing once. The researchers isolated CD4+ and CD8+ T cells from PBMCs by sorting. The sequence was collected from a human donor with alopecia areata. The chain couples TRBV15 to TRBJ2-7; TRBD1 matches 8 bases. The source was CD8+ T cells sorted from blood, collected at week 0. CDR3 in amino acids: CATSPGQGYEQYF. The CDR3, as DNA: TGTGCCACCAGCCCTGGACAGGGATACGAGCAGTACTTC. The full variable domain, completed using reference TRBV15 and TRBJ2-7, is DAMVIQNPRYQVTQFGKPVTLSCSQTLNHNVMYWYQQKSSQAPKLLFHYYDKDFNNEADTPDNFQSRRPNTSFCFLDIRSPGLGDTAMYLCATSPGQGYEQYFGPGTRLTVT.